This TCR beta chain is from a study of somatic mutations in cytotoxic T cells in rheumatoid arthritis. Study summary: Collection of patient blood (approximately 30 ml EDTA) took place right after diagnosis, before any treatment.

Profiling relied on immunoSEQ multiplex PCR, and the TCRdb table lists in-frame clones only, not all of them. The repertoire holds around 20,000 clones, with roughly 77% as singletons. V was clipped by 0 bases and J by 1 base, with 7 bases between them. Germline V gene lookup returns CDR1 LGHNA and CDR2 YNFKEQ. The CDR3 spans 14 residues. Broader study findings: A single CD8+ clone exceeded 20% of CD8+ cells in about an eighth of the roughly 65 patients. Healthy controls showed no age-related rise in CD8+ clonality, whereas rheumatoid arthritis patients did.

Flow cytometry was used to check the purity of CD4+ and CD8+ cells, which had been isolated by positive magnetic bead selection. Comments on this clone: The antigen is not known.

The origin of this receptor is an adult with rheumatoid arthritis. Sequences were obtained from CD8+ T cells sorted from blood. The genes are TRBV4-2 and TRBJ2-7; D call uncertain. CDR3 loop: CASSQETASYEQYF. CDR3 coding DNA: TGTGCCAGCAGCCAAGAGACTGCTTCCTACGAGCAGTACTTC.